The 15 T cell receptor beta chains below come from one sample, sequenced in a study. MiXCR was run by TCRdb on the RT-PCR reads, yielding one entry per CDR3 protein. The data contain 650,000 to 800,000 distinct CDR3 sequences, 14% of them singletons. What was sequenced was memory CD4+ T cells from blood. These receptors were collected from a female donor in good health, serving as a healthy control.

The table lists this clonotype with a few counts. V usage is TRBV5-1 and J usage is TRBJ1-1; TRBD1 might be the D (5 bases). This CDR3 is 15 amino acids long. Trimming shortened V by 0 bases and J by 4 bases, and 13 bases separated the two germline ends. Germline CDR1 is SGHRS and CDR2 is YFSETQ. The CDR3 nucleotides are TGCGCCAGCAGCTTGGCGGTGAGCGGGGGCACTGAAGCTTTCTTT. This gives the protein CASSLAVSGGTEAFF.

For the CDR3, the DNA is TGTGCCACCAAATCCTCCGGGACAGGGGACGTCGGGGAGCTGTTTTTT. Protein sequence: CATKSSGTGDVGELFF. V usage is TRBV24-1 and J usage is TRBJ2-2; 10 nucleotides agree with TRBD1. Germline loops: CDR1 KGHDR, CDR2 SFDVKD. This CDR3 region has 16 residues. Trimming removed 8 bases from V and 7 bases from J; junction bases left unmatched: 12.

This chain joins TRBV5-1 and TRBJ2-1; no clear D. The CDR3 consists of 14 residues. Trimming left V 3 bases short and J 4 bases short, with 11 bases between. CDR1 is SGHRS, CDR2 YFSETQ, per germline. Here the CDR3 reads CASSSSARYNEQFF. The CDR3 region has the DNA TGCGCCAGCAGCTCATCCGCTAGATACAATGAGCAGTTCTTC.

The CDR3 nucleotides read TGTGCCAGCAGTTACGGGATAGGGGGCGCATCTGGGGCCAACGTCCTGACTTTC. Its translation: CASSYGIGGASGANVLTF. V and J are TRBV6-2 or TRBV6-3 and TRBJ2-6; 7 bases are a match to TRBD1. Trimming removed 2 bases from V and 1 base from J; junction bases left unmatched: 8. The germline V gene encodes CDR1 MNHEY and CDR2 SVGEGT. The CDR3 contains 18 residues.

The V call is TRBV20-1, the J call TRBJ2-1; 10 bases are a match to TRBD1. The V and J ends lost 5 bases and 7 bases, in that order; junction bases with no gene match: 8. Per germline, CDR1 DFQATT and CDR2 SNEGSKA (reference sequence). The CDR3 is 14 residues long. The CDR3 reads CSAPRQGAGNEQFF. In DNA form, the CDR3 reads TGCAGTGCTCCGAGACAGGGGGCGGGGAATGAGCAGTTCTTC.

This clonotype was seen more than once but under ten times. The CDR3 spells CSGAIGRSGADTQYF. CDR3 nucleotide sequence: TGCAGTGGAGCGATCGGGAGGTCTGGGGCAGATACGCAGTATTTT. The chain uses TRBV20-1 and TRBJ2-3, with 7 bases identical to TRBD2. Germline CDR1 reads DFQATT; CDR2 reads SNEGSKA (reference sequence). Germline trimming cut 7 bases from V and 4 bases from J; bases unmatched to any gene: 14. The CDR3 has 15 amino acids.

This clonotype was observed many times. The chain carries TRBV6-2 or TRBV6-3 and TRBJ2-1; 16 nucleotides line up with TRBD2. The germline V gene has CDR1 MNHEY and CDR2 SVGEGT. J gave up 6 bases and V 5 bases, and 16 bases lay outside the gene matches. CDR3 length equals 20 residues. The CDR3 protein is CASSDPRPGLAGGLGNEQFF. The DNA of the CDR3 is TGTGCCAGCAGTGATCCACGACCGGGACTAGCGGGGGGGCTAGGCAATGAGCAGTTCTTC.

This chain joins TRBV7-3 and TRBJ2-7; TRBD1 matches 9 bases. The CDR3 spans 15 residues. Trimming cost V 1 base and J 5 bases; bases outside gene matches: 6. Germline CDR1 and CDR2: SGHTA and FQGTGA. The CDR3 here is CASSLNGQGLDEQYF. The CDR3, as DNA: TGTGCCAGCAGCTTAAATGGACAGGGGTTAGACGAGCAGTACTTC.

This clonotype was seen many times. This chain connects TRBV12-3 or TRBV12-4 to TRBJ1-3; no clear D. V lost 1 base and J lost 0, with 10 bases in between. The CDR3 is made up of 16 amino acids. Here the CDR3 DNA reads TGTGCCAGCAGTTTAGGACTTGGTAACTCTGGAAACACCATATATTTT. Its translation: CASSLGLGNSGNTIYF.

This clonotype was seen a handful of times. CDR3 sequence (DNA): TGTGCCAGCAGTTTTAGGGAGCGTGGCTACACCTTC. It yields the protein CASSFRERGYTF. The genes are TRBV12-3 or TRBV12-4 and TRBJ1-2; no clear D gene. Trimming shortened V by 3 bases and J by 7 bases, and 9 bases separated the two germline ends. This CDR3 is built from 12 residues.

The J gene is TRBJ1-6, the V gene TRBV2; D uncertain. With 4 bases removed from V and 10 bases from J, the gap between germline ends came to 14 bases. This CDR3 contains 14 residues. Per the germline V gene, CDR1 is SNHLY and CDR2 is FYNNEI. The CDR3 DNA is TGTGCCAGCAGTGGGGAGGGAAGTTGGTCACCCCTCCACTTT. Protein product: CASSGEGSWSPLHF.

This clonotype was counted many times. The chain uses TRBV5-1 and TRBJ1-1; 7 bases line up with TRBD1. The V and J ends lost 5 bases and 10 bases, in that order; junction bases with no gene match: 17. The V gene's germline CDR1 is SGHRS and CDR2 YFSETQ. The CDR3 totals 15 residues. The CDR3 DNA is TGCGCCAGCAGTTCCGAATCAGGACAGGCGCGGGGAGCTTTCTTT. Protein product: CASSSESGQARGAFF.

In its sample, this clonotype was seen many times. The chain carries TRBV29-1 and TRBJ2-1, with a weak D call TRBD2 (6 bases). Per germline, CDR1 SQVTM and CDR2 ANQGSEA. The CDR3 covers 14 residues. V gave up 4 bases and J gave up 6 bases, with 16 bases separating them. CDR3 nucleotide sequence: TGCAGCGTTGTGGGGGGTGTAAGGACCAATGAGCAGTTCTTC. This translates into CSVVGGVRTNEQFF.

This clonotype came up many times. The V gene is TRBV15, the J gene TRBJ2-2; maybe TRBD2 (5 bases). CDR3 length: 15 amino acids. Germline CDR1 reads LNHNV; CDR2 reads YYDKDF (reference sequence). The V gene lost 0 bases and the J gene lost 7 bases, with 12 bases spanning the gap. CDR3 loop: CATSRDRGYGGELFF. The CDR3 DNA sequence: TGTGCCACCAGCAGAGATCGCGGGTATGGCGGGGAGCTGTTTTTT.

In this sample, this clonotype turned up a few times. V gene TRBV20-1 combines with J gene TRBJ1-2, with D perhaps matching TRBD1 (5 bases). V lost 4 bases and J lost 2, with 14 bases in between. The CDR3 length is 14 residues. Germline-derived CDR1 and CDR2 are DFQATT and SNEGSKA (reference sequence). CDR3 loop: CSANPPGLNYGYTF. In DNA form, the CDR3 reads TGCAGTGCTAACCCACCGGGACTCAACTATGGCTACACCTTC.